This TCR beta chain emerged from a study of blood T cell repertoires in COVID-19. Assay: immunoSEQ multiplex PCR; the TCRdb copy retains only in-frame clones and omits some. In the table there are more than 65,000 clones, approximately 79% of which are singletons. CDR1 and CDR2 from the germline V gene are SGHVS and FNYEAQ. The CDR3 runs 15 residues. V gave up 5 bases and J gave up 4 bases, with 14 bases separating them. This chain uses TRBV7-6 with TRBJ1-4; D uncertain. The sequenced material came from peripheral blood. This clonotype was sampled from a woman in her fifties or sixties with acute or convalescent COVID-19. The CDR3 spells CASSPTGFLNEKLFF. CDR3 nucleotide sequence: TGTGCCAGCAGCCCAACGGGTTTCCTTAATGAAAAACTGTTTTTT.